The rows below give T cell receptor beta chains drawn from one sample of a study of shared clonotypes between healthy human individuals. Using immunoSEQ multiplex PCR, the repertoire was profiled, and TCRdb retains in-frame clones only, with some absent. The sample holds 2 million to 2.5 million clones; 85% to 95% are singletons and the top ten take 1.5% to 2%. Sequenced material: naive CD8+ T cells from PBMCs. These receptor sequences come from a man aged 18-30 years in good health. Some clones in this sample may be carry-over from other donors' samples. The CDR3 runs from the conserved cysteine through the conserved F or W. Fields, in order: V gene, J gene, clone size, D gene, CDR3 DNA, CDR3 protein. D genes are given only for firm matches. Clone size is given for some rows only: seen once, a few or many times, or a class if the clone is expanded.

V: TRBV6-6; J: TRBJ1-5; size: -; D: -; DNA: TGTGCCAGCAGTAACGACGGGGCCGGGGATCAGCCCCAGCATTTT; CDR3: CASSNDGAGDQPQHF
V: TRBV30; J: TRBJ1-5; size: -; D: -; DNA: TGTGCCTGGAGTCGAGCTGCCAATCAGCCCCAGCATTTT; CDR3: CAWSRAANQPQHF
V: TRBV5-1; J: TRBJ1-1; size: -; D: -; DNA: TGCGCCAGCAGCTTGGGGGTCAGTCTGGGGACTGAAGCTTTCTTT; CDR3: CASSLGVSLGTEAFF
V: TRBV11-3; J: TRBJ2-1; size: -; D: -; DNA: TGTGCCAGCAGCTTAGTAACCTCCCGGTCGGGGTTCTTC; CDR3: CASSLVTSRSGFF
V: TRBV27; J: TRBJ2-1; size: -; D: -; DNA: TGTGCCAGCAGTTTACGAGGGAGTACCTACAATGAGCAGTTCTTC; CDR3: CASSLRGSTYNEQFF
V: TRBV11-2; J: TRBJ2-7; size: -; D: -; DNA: TGTGCCAGCAGCGTCGGACTCAACGAGCAGTACTTC; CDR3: CASSVGLNEQYF
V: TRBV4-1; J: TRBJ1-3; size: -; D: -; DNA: TGCGCCAGCAGCCAAGATCCGGGCTCTGGAAACACCATATATTTT; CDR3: CASSQDPGSGNTIYF
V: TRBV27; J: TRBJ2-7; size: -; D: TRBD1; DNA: TGTGCCAGCAGTATTTCGGGACAGGGCCACGAGCAGTACTTC; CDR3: CASSISGQGHEQYF
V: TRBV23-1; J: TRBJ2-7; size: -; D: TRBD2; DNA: TGCGCCAGCAGTCAATCGGGGAGCGGGAGGTCTTACGAGCAGTACTTC; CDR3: CASSQSGSGRSYEQYF
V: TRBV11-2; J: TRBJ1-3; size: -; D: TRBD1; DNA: TGTGCCAGCAGCCCTAACAGGGGCCGAGGGGGCACCATATATTTT; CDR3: CASSPNRGRGGTIYF
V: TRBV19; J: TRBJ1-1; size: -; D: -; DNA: TGTGCCAGTAGCCCTGGCACTGAAGCTTTCTTT; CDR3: CASSPGTEAFF
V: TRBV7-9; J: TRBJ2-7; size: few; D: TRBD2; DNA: TGTGCCAGCAGCTCGGTAGCGGGAGGGCGGGCCTACGAGCAGTACTTC; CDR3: CASSSVAGGRAYEQYF
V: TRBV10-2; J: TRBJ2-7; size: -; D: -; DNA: TGCGCCAGCAGTGAGATACGGGAGATCAACGAGCAGTACTTC; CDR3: CASSEIREINEQYF
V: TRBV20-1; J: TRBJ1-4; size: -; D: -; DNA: TGCAGTGCTTATAGGGGTGAAAAACTGTTTTTT; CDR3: CSAYRGEKLFF
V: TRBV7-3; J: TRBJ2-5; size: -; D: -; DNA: TGTGCCAGCAGCCACTACCGGGACCCCGTGGGGACCCAGTACTTC; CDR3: CASSHYRDPVGTQYF
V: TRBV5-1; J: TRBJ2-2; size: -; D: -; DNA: TGCGCCAGCAGCTTAAAGTCTGTTCCGGGGACCGGGGAGCTGTTTTTT; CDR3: CASSLKSVPGTGELFF
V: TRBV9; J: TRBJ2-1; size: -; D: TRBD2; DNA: TGTGCCAGCAGCGTAGAACGACTAGCGGGAGGGGGTGAGCAGTTCTTC; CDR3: CASSVERLAGGGEQFF
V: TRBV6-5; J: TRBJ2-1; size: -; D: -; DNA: TGTGCCAGCAGTTACGGGGGGCTAGCAATTGAGCAGTTCTTC; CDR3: CASSYGGLAIEQFF
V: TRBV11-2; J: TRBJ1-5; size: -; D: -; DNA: TGTGCCAGCAGCTTAGAGTTGGGGCTGAGTCAGCCCCAGCATTTT; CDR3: CASSLELGLSQPQHF
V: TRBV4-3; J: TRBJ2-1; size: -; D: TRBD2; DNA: TGCGCCAGCAGCCAAGCCTACCATCGACTAGCGGGAGCGCTCGGGAATGAGCAGTTCTTC; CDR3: CASSQAYHRLAGALGNEQFF
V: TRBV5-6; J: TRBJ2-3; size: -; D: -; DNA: TGTGCCAGCAGCCGGCCAGGGGCCACCCCCACAGATACGCAGTATTTT; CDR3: CASSRPGATPTDTQYF
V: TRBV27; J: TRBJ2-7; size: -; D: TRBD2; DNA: TGTGCCAGCAGTCACAGGGGACTAGCTTCTTCCCGCGAGCAGTACTTC; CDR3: CASSHRGLASSREQYF
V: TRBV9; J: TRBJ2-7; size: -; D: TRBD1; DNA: TGTGCCAGCAGCGTAGCAGGGGGCGGGTACGAGCAGTACTTC; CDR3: CASSVAGGGYEQYF
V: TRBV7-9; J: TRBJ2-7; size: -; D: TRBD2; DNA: TGTGCCAGCAGCCCTTCCCTTAGCGGGAGTTACGAGCAGTACTTC; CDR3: CASSPSLSGSYEQYF
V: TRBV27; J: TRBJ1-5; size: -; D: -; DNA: TGTGCCAGCAGTTTATTGGGGGGTATGGTGCCCCAGCATTTT; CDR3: CASSLLGGMVPQHF
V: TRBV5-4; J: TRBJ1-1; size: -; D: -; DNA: TGTGCCAGCAGCGCTGGGATGGGTGAAGCTTTCTTT; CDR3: CASSAGMGEAFF
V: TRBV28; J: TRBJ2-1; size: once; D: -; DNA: TGTGCCAGCAGTTTTGGGGTGGCTAGAGGATTGCTTGGCAATGAGCAGTTCTTC; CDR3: CASSFGVARGLLGNEQFF
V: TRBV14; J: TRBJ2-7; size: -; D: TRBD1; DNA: TGTGCCAGCTCCCCTCGGGGACAGAGCTACGAGCAGTACTTC; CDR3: CASSPRGQSYEQYF
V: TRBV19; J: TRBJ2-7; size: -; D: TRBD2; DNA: TGTGCCAGTAGTATTGGGACTAGCGGGTTGTTCCGCTCCTACGAGCAGTACTTC; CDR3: CASSIGTSGLFRSYEQYF
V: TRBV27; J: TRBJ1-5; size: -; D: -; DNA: TGTGCCAGCAGTTTATCGTCAGGGGAGTTTCGTCAGCCCCAGCATTTT; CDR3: CASSLSSGEFRQPQHF
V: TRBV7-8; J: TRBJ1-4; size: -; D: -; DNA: TGTGCCAGCAGCTTCTCTGCGGGGGGAATGGGAGCTAATGAAAAACTGTTTTTT; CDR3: CASSFSAGGMGANEKLFF
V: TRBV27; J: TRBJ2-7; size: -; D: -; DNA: TGTGCCAGCAGTTTGTCTAGCGTACCCTACGAGCAGTACTTC; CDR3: CASSLSSVPYEQYF
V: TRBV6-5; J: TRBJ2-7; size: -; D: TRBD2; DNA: TGTGCCAGCAGTTACTCGGGGAGGGGATACGAGCAGTACTTC; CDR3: CASSYSGRGYEQYF
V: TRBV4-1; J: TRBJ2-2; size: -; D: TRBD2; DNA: TGCGCCAGCAGCCCACAAGTTGGTGCGACTAGCGGGAGTTGGGGTACCGGGGAGCTGTTTTTT; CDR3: CASSPQVGATSGSWGTGELFF
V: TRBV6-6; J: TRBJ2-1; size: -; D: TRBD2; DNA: TGTGCCAGCAGTAATAGCGGGTTTTACAATGAGCAGTTCTTC; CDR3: CASSNSGFYNEQFF
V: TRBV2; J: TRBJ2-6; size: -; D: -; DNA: TGTGCCAGCAGTGTCGACAGGACTGGGGCCAACGTCCTGACTTTC; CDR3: CASSVDRTGANVLTF
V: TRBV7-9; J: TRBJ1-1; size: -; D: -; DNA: TGTGCCAGCAGTACAGGGAGCACTGAAGCTTTCTTT; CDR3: CASSTGSTEAFF
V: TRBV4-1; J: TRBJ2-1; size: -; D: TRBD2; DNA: TGCGCCAGCAGCCCACTAGCGGGAGAGGCTTTGGATGAGCAGTTCTTC; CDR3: CASSPLAGEALDEQFF
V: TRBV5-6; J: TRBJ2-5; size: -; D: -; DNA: TGTGCCAGCAGCTTGCGGGGAATCAGAAACCAAGAGACCCAGTACTTC; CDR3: CASSLRGIRNQETQYF
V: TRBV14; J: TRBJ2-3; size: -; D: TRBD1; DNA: TGTGCCAGCAGCCAAGACAGGCGCGGGACAGGGCCCACAGATACGCAGTATTTT; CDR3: CASSQDRRGTGPTDTQYF
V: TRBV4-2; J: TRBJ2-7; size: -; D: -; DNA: TGTGCCAGCAGCCACCCGGGGGCTGAGGGGCTCTCAACCTCCTACGAGCAGTACTTC; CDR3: CASSHPGAEGLSTSYEQYF
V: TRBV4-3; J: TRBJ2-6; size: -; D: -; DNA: TGCGCCAGCAGCCAAGGTACCGCTGGGGCCAACGTCCTGACTTTC; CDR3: CASSQGTAGANVLTF
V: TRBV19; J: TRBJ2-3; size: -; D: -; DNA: TGTGCCAGTAGTATTAGCAGGTACAGCACAGATACGCAGTATTTT; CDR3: CASSISRYSTDTQYF
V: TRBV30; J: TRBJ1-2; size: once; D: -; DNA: TGTGCCTGGAGTGTAAGAGAGTATGGCTACACCTTC; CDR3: CAWSVREYGYTF
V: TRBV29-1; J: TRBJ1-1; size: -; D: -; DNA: TGCAGCGTTCCCCGGGGCACTGAAGCTTTCTTT; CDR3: CSVPRGTEAFF
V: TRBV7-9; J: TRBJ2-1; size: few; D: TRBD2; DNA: TGTGCCAGCAGCCCAGGGACTAGCGGGAGTCGTGAGCAGTTCTTC; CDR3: CASSPGTSGSREQFF
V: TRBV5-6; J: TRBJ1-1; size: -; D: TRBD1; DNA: TGTGCCAGCAGCTTGACCGCAGGACAGGGCCTTGTGAACACTGAAGCTTTCTTT; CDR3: CASSLTAGQGLVNTEAFF
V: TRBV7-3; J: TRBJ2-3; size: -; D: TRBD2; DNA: TGTGCCAGCAGCTTAACCACGGGAGGGACAGATACGCAGTATTTT; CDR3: CASSLTTGGTDTQYF
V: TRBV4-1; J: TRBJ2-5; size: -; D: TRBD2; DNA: TGCGCCAGCAGCCAAGTTCTAGCGGAAGAGACCCAGTACTTC; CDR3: CASSQVLAEETQYF
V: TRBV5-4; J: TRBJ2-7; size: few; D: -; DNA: TGTGCCAGCAGCTTGGCTCTCTCCCACGAGCAGTACTTC; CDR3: CASSLALSHEQYF
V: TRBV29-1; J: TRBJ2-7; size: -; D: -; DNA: TGCAGCGTTGAGCTTGATACGTTTTCCTACGAGCAGTACTTC; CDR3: CSVELDTFSYEQYF